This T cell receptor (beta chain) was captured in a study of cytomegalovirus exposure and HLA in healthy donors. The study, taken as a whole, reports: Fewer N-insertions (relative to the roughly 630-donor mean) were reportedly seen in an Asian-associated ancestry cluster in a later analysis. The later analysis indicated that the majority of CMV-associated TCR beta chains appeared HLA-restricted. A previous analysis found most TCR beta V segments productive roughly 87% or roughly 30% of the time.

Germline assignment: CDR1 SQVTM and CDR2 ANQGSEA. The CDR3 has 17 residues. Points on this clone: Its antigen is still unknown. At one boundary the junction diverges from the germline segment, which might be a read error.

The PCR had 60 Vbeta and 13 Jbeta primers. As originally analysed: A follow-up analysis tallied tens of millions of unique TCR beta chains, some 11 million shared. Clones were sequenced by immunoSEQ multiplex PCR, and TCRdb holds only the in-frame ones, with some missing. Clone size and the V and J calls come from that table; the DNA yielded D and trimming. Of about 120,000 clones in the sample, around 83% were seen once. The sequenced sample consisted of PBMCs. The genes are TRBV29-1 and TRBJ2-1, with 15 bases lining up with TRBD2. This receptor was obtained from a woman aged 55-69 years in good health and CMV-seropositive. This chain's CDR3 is CSVWNRTGTSGRNAFLF. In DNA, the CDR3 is TGCAGCGTTTGGAACAGAACCGGGACTAGCGGGAGGAATGCTTTTCTCTTC.